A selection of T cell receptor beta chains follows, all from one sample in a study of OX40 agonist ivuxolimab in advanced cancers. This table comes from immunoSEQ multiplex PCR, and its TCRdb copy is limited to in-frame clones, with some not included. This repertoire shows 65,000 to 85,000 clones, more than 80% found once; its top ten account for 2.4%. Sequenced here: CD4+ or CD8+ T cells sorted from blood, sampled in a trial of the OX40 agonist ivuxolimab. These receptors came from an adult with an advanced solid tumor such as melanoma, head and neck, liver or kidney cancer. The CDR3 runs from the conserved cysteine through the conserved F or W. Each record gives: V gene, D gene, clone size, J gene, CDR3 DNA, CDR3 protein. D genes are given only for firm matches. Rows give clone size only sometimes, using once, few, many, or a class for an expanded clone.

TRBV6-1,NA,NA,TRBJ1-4,TGTGCCAGCAGTGACTGGGCAGTGGAAAATAATGAAAAACTGTTTTTT,CASSDWAVENNEKLFF
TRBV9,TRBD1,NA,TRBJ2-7,TGTGCCAGCAGCCCACGGACAGGGACCTACGAGCAGTACTTC,CASSPRTGTYEQYF
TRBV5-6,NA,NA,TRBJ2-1,TGTGCCAGCAGCTTGGATCTGACAGTCTCAAGGGAGCAGTTCTTC,CASSLDLTVSREQFF
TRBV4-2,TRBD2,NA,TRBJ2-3,TGTGCCAGCAGCCAAGATATCTCTAGCGGGTCCTATACGCAGTATTTT,CASSQDISSGSYTQYF
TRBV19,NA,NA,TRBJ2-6,TGTGCCAGTAGTATAGAGGGCAGGTTACGTCCTGGGGCCAACGTCCTGACTTTC,CASSIEGRLRPGANVLTF
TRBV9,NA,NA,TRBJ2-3,TGTGCCAGCAGCGTAGAAGGGACAGATACGCAGTATTTT,CASSVEGTDTQYF
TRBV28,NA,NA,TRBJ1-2,TGTGCCAGCAGTTACTTGAGCGGACGGTTCTATGGCTACACCTTC,CASSYLSGRFYGYTF
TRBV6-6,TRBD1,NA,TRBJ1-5,TGTGCCAGCAGTTACGGGACAGGCAATCAGCCCCAGCATTTT,CASSYGTGNQPQHF
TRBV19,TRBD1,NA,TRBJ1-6,TGTGCCAGTAGTACCTCGGACAGGTCGGGTTCACCCCTCCACTTT,CASSTSDRSGSPLHF
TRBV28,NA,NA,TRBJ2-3,TGTGCCAGCAGCCCACAAGGCGATAGCACAGATACGCAGTATTTT,CASSPQGDSTDTQYF
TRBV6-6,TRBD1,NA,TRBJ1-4,TGTGCCAGCCAAGACCCCCCGGGACAGATTAATGAAAAACTGTTTTTT,CASQDPPGQINEKLFF
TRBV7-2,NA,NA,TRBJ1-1,TGTGCCATCAATAACAGGTCCTACACTGAAGCTTTCTTT,CAINNRSYTEAFF
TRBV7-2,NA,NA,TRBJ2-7,TGTGCCAGCAGCTCATTCTACAGGGACTCCTACGAGCAGTACTTC,CASSSFYRDSYEQYF
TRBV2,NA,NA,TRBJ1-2,TGTGCCAGCAGCAGGGACAACTATGGCTACACCTTC,CASSRDNYGYTF
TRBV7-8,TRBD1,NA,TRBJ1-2,TGTGCCAGCAGCTGGCAGACAGGGAACCACGGTGGCTACACCTTC,CASSWQTGNHGGYTF
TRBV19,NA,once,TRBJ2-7,TGTGCCAGTAGTGAAGTTGGGGGCTACGAGCAGTACTTC,CASSEVGGYEQYF
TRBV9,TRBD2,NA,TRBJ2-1,TGTGCCAGCAGCGTCAGCGGGAGAGCCTACAATGAGCAGTTCTTC,CASSVSGRAYNEQFF
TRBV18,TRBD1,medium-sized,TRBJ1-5,TGTGCCAGCTCACCCCAGGGGGCCCAAGGTCAGCCCCAGCATTTT,CASSPQGAQGQPQHF
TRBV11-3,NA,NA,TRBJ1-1,TGTGCCAGCAGCTTTGGGAGGGAAGACACTGAAGCTTTCTTT,CASSFGREDTEAFF
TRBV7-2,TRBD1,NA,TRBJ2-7,TGTGCCAGCAGCTTCGCCTTCTTAGGACAGGGGGCGTACGAGCAGTACTTC,CASSFAFLGQGAYEQYF
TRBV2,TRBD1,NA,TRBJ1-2,TGTGCCAGCAGTGAAAGCGATATAGGGGGCGGAGGGGGCTACACCTTC,CASSESDIGGGGGYTF
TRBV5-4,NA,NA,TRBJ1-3,TGTGCCAGCAGCACTCGTGGCGGCCTCTCTGGAAACACCATATATTTT,CASSTRGGLSGNTIYF
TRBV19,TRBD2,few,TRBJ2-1,TGTGCCAGTAGTATACTAGCGGGGGGGCCTTACAATGAGCAGTTCTTC,CASSILAGGPYNEQFF
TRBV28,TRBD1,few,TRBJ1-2,TGTGCCAGCCTTAGGACAGGGGAAGGCTACACCTTC,CASLRTGEGYTF
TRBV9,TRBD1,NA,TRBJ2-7,TGTGCCAGCAGCGGGGACAGGACCTACGAGCAGTACTTC,CASSGDRTYEQYF
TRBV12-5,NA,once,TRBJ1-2,TGTGCTAGTGGTGTGTGGGGGGCCGGTGGCTACACCTTC,CASGVWGAGGYTF
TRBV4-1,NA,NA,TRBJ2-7,TGCGCCAGCAGCCAAGGTGATAGCGGCGCCTACGAGCAGTACTTC,CASSQGDSGAYEQYF
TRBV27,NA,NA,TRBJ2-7,TGTGCCAGCAGCCCCAGGATCGCCTACGAGCAGTACTTC,CASSPRIAYEQYF
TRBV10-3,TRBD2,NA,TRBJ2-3,TGTGCCATCAGTGAGGAGCGGGGGGGCACAGATACGCAGTATTTT,CAISEERGGTDTQYF
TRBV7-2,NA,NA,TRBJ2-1,TGTGCCAGCAGCTTTCGATCGGATGAGCAGTTCTTC,CASSFRSDEQFF
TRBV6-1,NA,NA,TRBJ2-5,TGTGCCAGCATTCGACATACCCTAGGTGGGGAGACCCAGTACTTC,CASIRHTLGGETQYF
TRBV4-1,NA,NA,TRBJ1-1,TGCGCCAGCAGCCAAGATGATGGCCTGAACACTGAAGCTTTCTTT,CASSQDDGLNTEAFF
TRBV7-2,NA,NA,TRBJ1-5,TGTGCCAGCAGCTTAGATAGGGGGGACAATCAGCCCCAGCATTTT,CASSLDRGDNQPQHF
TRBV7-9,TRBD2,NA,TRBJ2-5,TGTGCCAGCAGCCTGTGGACTAGTGAAGAGACCCAGTACTTC,CASSLWTSEETQYF
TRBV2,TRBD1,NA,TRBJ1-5,TGTGCCAGCAGTGAGACGACAGGGGGACAGCCCCAGCATTTT,CASSETTGGQPQHF
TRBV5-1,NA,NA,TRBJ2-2,TGCGCCAGCAGCTTGTCTAGGAAGAACACCGGGGAGCTGTTTTTT,CASSLSRKNTGELFF
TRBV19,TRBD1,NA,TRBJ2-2,TGTGCCAGTAGTTTCGACAGGGACACCGGGGAGCTGTTTTTT,CASSFDRDTGELFF
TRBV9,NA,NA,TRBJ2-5,TGTGCCAGCAGCGTAGGCACACGTGAGACCCAGTACTTC,CASSVGTRETQYF
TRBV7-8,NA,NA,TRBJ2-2,TGTGCCAGCAGCTTGTCAGGGGTATCCACCGGGGAGCTGTTTTTT,CASSLSGVSTGELFF
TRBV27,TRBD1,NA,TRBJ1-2,TGTGCCAGCAGTGACAGGGGGACTAACTATGGCTACACCTTC,CASSDRGTNYGYTF
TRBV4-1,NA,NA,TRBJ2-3,TGCGCCAGCAGCCATGGGGGACTGGCTTGGCAGTATTTT,CASSHGGLAWQYF
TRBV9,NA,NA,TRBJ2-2,TGTGCCAGCAGCGTAGGTCAACCCGCGAACACCGGGGAGCTGTTTTTT,CASSVGQPANTGELFF
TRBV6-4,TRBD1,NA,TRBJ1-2,TGTGCCAGCAGCTCGGGGACAGGGATTAGTGTTGGCTACACCTTC,CASSSGTGISVGYTF
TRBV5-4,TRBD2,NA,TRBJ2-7,TGTGCCAGCAGCCCGGGCCCAGCGGGGGGCCCCTACGAGCAGTACTTC,CASSPGPAGGPYEQYF
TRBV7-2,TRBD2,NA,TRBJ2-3,TGTGCCAGCAGCATCCAGGGAGGGACTGCCACAGATACGCAGTATTTT,CASSIQGGTATDTQYF
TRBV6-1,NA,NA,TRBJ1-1,TGTGCCAGCAGGGAACAGGAGACGAACACTGAAGCTTTCTTT,CASREQETNTEAFF
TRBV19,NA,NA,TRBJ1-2,TGTGCCAGTAGTATCGGGGGGAACTATGGCTACACCTTC,CASSIGGNYGYTF
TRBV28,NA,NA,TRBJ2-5,TGTGCCAGCAGAATGGGGACGCAAGAGACCCAGTACTTC,CASRMGTQETQYF